A selection of T cell receptor beta chains follows, all from one sample in a study of T-cell memory formation after mild COVID-19. TCRdb independently ran MiXCR on the 5' RACE reads; one entry per CDR3 protein. The sample records about 440,000 distinct CDR3 sequences, over 15% being singletons. Sequenced: PBMCs or a T cell subset sorted from them (not recorded which). The source is an adult woman who had mild COVID-19 (a few samples of this study predate the infection). Cell type and time point are not known. Both conserved end residues are part of each CDR3. The D gene is left open where the match is weak. Expanded clones are given a class, and other clones once, few, many or no size at all.

d_call: -
clone_size: many
v_call: TRBV7-2
j_call: TRBJ2-3
cdr3_aa: CASSFYPGTDTQYF
cdr3_nt: TGTGCCAGCAGCTTCTACCCGGGCACAGATACGCAGTATTTT

d_call: -
clone_size: -
v_call: TRBV12-3/TRBV12-4
j_call: TRBJ2-1
cdr3_aa: CASSWENEQFF
cdr3_nt: TGTGCCAGCAGTTGGGAGAATGAGCAGTTCTTC

d_call: TRBD1
clone_size: few
v_call: TRBV6-4
j_call: TRBJ2-3
cdr3_aa: CATRGQAGTDTQYF
cdr3_nt: TGTGCCACCCGGGGACAGGCTGGGACAGATACGCAGTATTTT

d_call: -
clone_size: -
v_call: TRBV7-8
j_call: TRBJ2-1
cdr3_aa: CASSSGLEQFF
cdr3_nt: TGTGCCAGCAGCTCGGGACTTGAGCAGTTCTTC

d_call: TRBD2
clone_size: -
v_call: TRBV6-5
j_call: TRBJ2-5
cdr3_aa: CASGTSGEETQYF
cdr3_nt: TGTGCCAGCGGAACTAGCGGGGAAGAGACCCAGTACTTC

d_call: TRBD2
clone_size: few
v_call: TRBV2
j_call: TRBJ2-7
cdr3_aa: CASRDRDYSYEQYF
cdr3_nt: TGTGCCAGCAGGGACCGGGACTACTCCTACGAGCAGTACTTC

d_call: -
clone_size: -
v_call: TRBV6-1
j_call: TRBJ1-1
cdr3_aa: CASSYSISGNTEAFF
cdr3_nt: TGTGCCAGCAGTTACAGTATTTCGGGCAACACTGAAGCTTTCTTT

d_call: TRBD1
clone_size: many
v_call: TRBV18
j_call: TRBJ2-3
cdr3_aa: CASSPTGVRTDTQYF
cdr3_nt: TGTGCCAGCTCACCTACAGGGGTCCGCACAGATACGCAGTATTTT

d_call: -
clone_size: -
v_call: TRBV20-1
j_call: TRBJ2-5
cdr3_aa: CSARDRRLQETQYF
cdr3_nt: TGCAGTGCTAGAGATAGAAGGCTCCAAGAGACCCAGTACTTC

d_call: -
clone_size: -
v_call: TRBV20-1
j_call: TRBJ2-1
cdr3_aa: CSARVGVGPYHEQFF
cdr3_nt: TGCAGTGCTAGAGTCGGTGTGGGACCCTATCATGAGCAGTTCTTC

d_call: TRBD2
clone_size: -
v_call: TRBV12-5
j_call: TRBJ2-1
cdr3_aa: CASGLVIGGGAVNEQFF
cdr3_nt: TGTGCTAGTGGTTTGGTAATCGGCGGGGGGGCCGTCAATGAGCAGTTCTTC

d_call: -
clone_size: -
v_call: TRBV12-3/TRBV12-4
j_call: TRBJ2-3
cdr3_aa: CASRDLSSTDTQYF
cdr3_nt: TGTGCCAGCCGGGACTTGAGTAGCACAGATACGCAGTATTTT

d_call: TRBD2
clone_size: -
v_call: TRBV25-1
j_call: TRBJ2-3
cdr3_aa: CASSGPTSGSEDDTQYF
cdr3_nt: TGTGCCAGCAGTGGACCAACTAGCGGGAGTGAGGATGATACGCAGTATTTT

d_call: TRBD1
clone_size: -
v_call: TRBV30
j_call: TRBJ1-1
cdr3_aa: CAFNRGSTEAFF
cdr3_nt: TGTGCCTTCAACAGGGGATCTACTGAAGCTTTCTTT

d_call: -
clone_size: -
v_call: TRBV6-2/TRBV6-3
j_call: TRBJ2-1
cdr3_aa: CASSYPNEQFF
cdr3_nt: TGTGCCAGCAGTTACCCGAATGAGCAGTTCTTC

d_call: -
clone_size: few
v_call: TRBV7-2
j_call: TRBJ2-2
cdr3_aa: CASSFEVGELFF
cdr3_nt: TGTGCCAGCAGCTTTGAGGTCGGGGAGCTGTTTTTT

d_call: -
clone_size: -
v_call: TRBV21-1
j_call: TRBJ2-7
cdr3_aa: CASSRSSGPSYEQYF
cdr3_nt: TGTGCCAGCAGCAGAAGTAGCGGGCCATCCTACGAGCAGTACTTC

d_call: -
clone_size: many
v_call: TRBV12-3/TRBV12-4
j_call: TRBJ1-1
cdr3_aa: CASSFGGLNTEAFF
cdr3_nt: TGTGCCAGCAGTTTCGGGGGTTTGAACACTGAAGCTTTCTTT

d_call: -
clone_size: few
v_call: TRBV12-3/TRBV12-4
j_call: TRBJ1-3
cdr3_aa: CASRGGGSLGNTIYF
cdr3_nt: TGTGCCAGCAGGGGGGGGGGCAGCCTAGGAAACACCATATATTTT

d_call: TRBD2
clone_size: -
v_call: TRBV4-3
j_call: TRBJ2-3
cdr3_aa: CASSQGLAGGPFTDTQYF
cdr3_nt: TGCGCCAGCAGCCAAGGACTAGCGGGAGGACCCTTCACAGATACGCAGTATTTT

d_call: -
clone_size: -
v_call: TRBV21-1
j_call: TRBJ2-7
cdr3_aa: CARKSTSGSSYEQYF
cdr3_nt: TGTGCCAGAAAGTCAACTAGCGGGAGCTCCTACGAGCAGTACTTC

d_call: -
clone_size: -
v_call: TRBV30
j_call: TRBJ1-2
cdr3_aa: CAWSPQLYGYTF
cdr3_nt: TGTGCCTGGAGTCCACAGCTCTATGGCTACACCTTC

d_call: -
clone_size: few
v_call: TRBV4-1
j_call: TRBJ2-7
cdr3_aa: CASSQDIGGTYEQYF
cdr3_nt: TGCGCCAGCAGCCAGGATATCGGCGGTACCTACGAGCAGTACTTC

d_call: -
clone_size: -
v_call: TRBV19
j_call: TRBJ2-1
cdr3_aa: CASSPGQSRYNEQFF
cdr3_nt: TGTGCCAGTAGTCCAGGACAGAGCCGCTACAATGAGCAGTTCTTC

d_call: -
clone_size: -
v_call: TRBV19
j_call: TRBJ2-6
cdr3_aa: CASIGTAGANVLTF
cdr3_nt: TGTGCCAGTATTGGAACAGCTGGGGCCAACGTCCTGACTTTC

d_call: -
clone_size: -
v_call: TRBV5-1
j_call: TRBJ2-1
cdr3_aa: CASSLALPPTRNEQFF
cdr3_nt: TGCGCCAGCAGCTTGGCCCTCCCCCCGACACGCAATGAGCAGTTCTTC

d_call: -
clone_size: -
v_call: TRBV15
j_call: TRBJ1-1
cdr3_aa: CATSNGILLNTEAFF
cdr3_nt: TGTGCCACCAGCAACGGGATTCTTTTGAACACTGAAGCTTTCTTT

d_call: TRBD1
clone_size: -
v_call: TRBV18
j_call: TRBJ1-1
cdr3_aa: CASSPIGQGLNTEAFF
cdr3_nt: TGTGCCAGCTCACCGATAGGACAGGGACTGAACACTGAAGCTTTCTTT